This is a list of T cell receptor beta chains from one sample in a study of blood T cell repertoires in COVID-19. TCRdb's table, derived via immunoSEQ multiplex PCR, lists solely in-frame clones and lacks some. The sample gives 210,000 or so clones, 87% of which show up once; under 2.5% is in the top ten. The source material was peripheral blood. These receptors were obtained from a man aged 35-49 years with active or convalescent COVID-19. The CDR3 runs from the conserved cysteine through the conserved F or W. The D gene is left open where the match is weak. Only part of the rows carry a size: once, few, many, or a class if the clone is expanded.

j_call: TRBJ1-6
v_call: TRBV28
d_call: -
clone_size: -
cdr3_nt: TGTGCCAGCCGACCACAGCAAAGCTCCTATAATTCACCCCTCCACTTT
cdr3_aa: CASRPQQSSYNSPLHF

j_call: TRBJ2-2
v_call: TRBV10-1
d_call: TRBD2
clone_size: few
cdr3_nt: TGCGCCAGCAGTGAGACCGGACTAGCGGGAGGGTTCACCGGGGAGCTGTTTTTT
cdr3_aa: CASSETGLAGGFTGELFF

j_call: TRBJ1-2
v_call: TRBV11-2
d_call: -
clone_size: -
cdr3_nt: TGTGCCAGCAGCGCCGGAGGCTATGGCTACACCTTC
cdr3_aa: CASSAGGYGYTF

j_call: TRBJ1-2
v_call: TRBV7-9
d_call: TRBD1
clone_size: -
cdr3_nt: TGTGCCAGCAGCTCGGACAGGGGGGTCTATGGCTACACCTTC
cdr3_aa: CASSSDRGVYGYTF

j_call: TRBJ1-1
v_call: TRBV5-1
d_call: -
clone_size: -
cdr3_nt: TGCGCCAGCAGCTTAACACCCGTTCTGAACACTGAAGCTTTCTTT
cdr3_aa: CASSLTPVLNTEAFF

j_call: TRBJ2-3
v_call: TRBV5-5
d_call: -
clone_size: -
cdr3_nt: TGTGCCAGCAGGGACGGGAGTGAGCAGTATTTT
cdr3_aa: CASRDGSEQYF

j_call: TRBJ1-5
v_call: TRBV5-5
d_call: TRBD1
clone_size: -
cdr3_nt: TGTGCCAGCAGCGACCGGGACAGGGGTAGCAATCAGCCCCAGCATTTT
cdr3_aa: CASSDRDRGSNQPQHF

j_call: TRBJ1-6
v_call: TRBV2
d_call: -
clone_size: once
cdr3_nt: TGTGCCAGCAGTGAACAGGGGCGCAATTCACCCCTCCACTTT
cdr3_aa: CASSEQGRNSPLHF

j_call: TRBJ2-7
v_call: TRBV5-6
d_call: TRBD1
clone_size: -
cdr3_nt: TGTGCCAGCAGCAGGACAGGGCCGGGGGAGCAGTACTTC
cdr3_aa: CASSRTGPGEQYF

j_call: TRBJ2-7
v_call: TRBV6-5
d_call: -
clone_size: few
cdr3_nt: TGTGCCAGCAGTTACTCGCAGGGGCGATTAACCTACGAGCAGTACTTC
cdr3_aa: CASSYSQGRLTYEQYF

j_call: TRBJ2-7
v_call: TRBV19
d_call: -
clone_size: -
cdr3_nt: TGTGCCAGTAGTCCCGGACTACTCCGGGAGCAGTACTTC
cdr3_aa: CASSPGLLREQYF

j_call: TRBJ1-2
v_call: TRBV13
d_call: TRBD1
clone_size: -
cdr3_nt: TGTGCCAGCAGCGAGGGACAGGCAAGCAGTGGCTACACCTTC
cdr3_aa: CASSEGQASSGYTF

j_call: TRBJ2-2
v_call: TRBV4-1
d_call: -
clone_size: -
cdr3_nt: TGCGCCAGCAGCCAAGGAGTTGAGAGGGCCCACACCGGGGAGCTGTTTTTT
cdr3_aa: CASSQGVERAHTGELFF

j_call: TRBJ2-5
v_call: TRBV10-3
d_call: TRBD2
clone_size: -
cdr3_nt: TGTGCCATCAGTGAGGGGACTAGCGGCTTACAAGAGACCCAGTACTTC
cdr3_aa: CAISEGTSGLQETQYF

j_call: TRBJ1-2
v_call: TRBV25-1
d_call: -
clone_size: -
cdr3_nt: TGTGCCAGCACCTCAGGGTCCCTCTCCCCAGCTAACTATGGCTACACCTTC
cdr3_aa: CASTSGSLSPANYGYTF

j_call: TRBJ2-2
v_call: TRBV6-6
d_call: TRBD2
clone_size: -
cdr3_nt: TGTGCCAGCAGTTACCTAGCGGGAGGGGCCGGGGAGCTGTTTTTT
cdr3_aa: CASSYLAGGAGELFF

j_call: TRBJ2-3
v_call: TRBV3-1/TRBV3-2
d_call: -
clone_size: -
cdr3_nt: TGTGCCAGCAGCCAAGTCCCAGGGGCAGATACGCAGTATTTT
cdr3_aa: CASSQVPGADTQYF

j_call: TRBJ2-2
v_call: TRBV13
d_call: -
clone_size: -
cdr3_nt: TGTGCCAGCAGCTTAACAGGGTTGGGCAGGGGAAAGGCCGGGGAGCTGTTTTTT
cdr3_aa: CASSLTGLGRGKAGELFF

j_call: TRBJ1-5
v_call: TRBV2
d_call: TRBD1
clone_size: -
cdr3_nt: TGTGCCAGCAGAGGGCAGGGGGGAAATCAGCCCCAGCATTTT
cdr3_aa: CASRGQGGNQPQHF

j_call: TRBJ2-1
v_call: TRBV6-6
d_call: -
clone_size: few
cdr3_nt: TGTGCCAGCAGTTACTCAGGCGACCCGAGGAATGAGCAGTTCTTC
cdr3_aa: CASSYSGDPRNEQFF

j_call: TRBJ1-6
v_call: TRBV30
d_call: -
clone_size: -
cdr3_nt: TGTGCCTGGAGTGTTGCAGGGTCGAGCTCACCCCTCCACTTT
cdr3_aa: CAWSVAGSSSPLHF

j_call: TRBJ1-5
v_call: TRBV10-3
d_call: -
clone_size: -
cdr3_nt: TGTGCCATCAGTGGAACAGGAGGCAATCAGCCCCAGCATTTT
cdr3_aa: CAISGTGGNQPQHF

j_call: TRBJ2-5
v_call: TRBV7-8
d_call: -
clone_size: -
cdr3_nt: TGTGCCAGCAGCTTAGTGGCCCTAGGAATCCAGTACTTC
cdr3_aa: CASSLVALGIQYF

j_call: TRBJ2-3
v_call: TRBV15
d_call: TRBD2
clone_size: few
cdr3_nt: TGTGCCACCAGCAGAGATAGCGGGGGGGCAGATACGCAGTATTTT
cdr3_aa: CATSRDSGGADTQYF

j_call: TRBJ2-7
v_call: TRBV29-1
d_call: -
clone_size: -
cdr3_nt: TGCAGCGCCGCTGGGGCTACCTACGAGCAGTACTTC
cdr3_aa: CSAAGATYEQYF

j_call: TRBJ1-1
v_call: TRBV2
d_call: -
clone_size: -
cdr3_nt: TGTGCCAGCAGCGCCTCCGCGAGAGAGATATTCTTT
cdr3_aa: CASSASAREIFF

j_call: TRBJ2-7
v_call: TRBV5-4
d_call: TRBD2
clone_size: -
cdr3_nt: TGTGCCAGCAGTGCCTCGGGGGGCTACGAGCAGTACTTC
cdr3_aa: CASSASGGYEQYF

j_call: TRBJ1-6
v_call: TRBV6-5
d_call: -
clone_size: -
cdr3_nt: TGTGCCAGCAGTTATTATGGGACGGGGGATAATTCACCCCTCCACTTT
cdr3_aa: CASSYYGTGDNSPLHF

j_call: TRBJ1-6
v_call: TRBV6-5
d_call: TRBD1
clone_size: -
cdr3_nt: TGTGCCAGCAGGTCAGGGGGCTGGTATAATTCACCCCTCCACTTT
cdr3_aa: CASRSGGWYNSPLHF

j_call: TRBJ2-1
v_call: TRBV6-1
d_call: TRBD2
clone_size: -
cdr3_nt: TGTGCCAGCAGTGTGAGTCCGAACGGGGGGTATTACAATGAGCAGTTCTTC
cdr3_aa: CASSVSPNGGYYNEQFF

j_call: TRBJ2-7
v_call: TRBV9
d_call: TRBD1
clone_size: -
cdr3_nt: TGTGCCAGCAGCGTAGGGCAGGGGGCCCACGAGCAGTACTTC
cdr3_aa: CASSVGQGAHEQYF

j_call: TRBJ1-5
v_call: TRBV7-8
d_call: TRBD1
clone_size: once
cdr3_nt: TGTGCCAGCAGCCCCAACCGGGACAGGGGAATTCAGCCCCAGCATTTT
cdr3_aa: CASSPNRDRGIQPQHF

j_call: TRBJ1-2
v_call: TRBV7-9
d_call: TRBD1
clone_size: -
cdr3_nt: TGTGCCAGCAGCTTAACAGGGGCTAACTATGGCTACACCTTC
cdr3_aa: CASSLTGANYGYTF

j_call: TRBJ1-5
v_call: TRBV5-8
d_call: TRBD1
clone_size: -
cdr3_nt: TGTGCCAGCAGCGGGAGGACAGGGTTTGAACCCCAGCATTTT
cdr3_aa: CASSGRTGFEPQHF

j_call: TRBJ1-1
v_call: TRBV19
d_call: -
clone_size: -
cdr3_nt: TGTGCCAGTACCATCCCTTTGGGAGGGGTGACTGAAGCTTTCTTT
cdr3_aa: CASTIPLGGVTEAFF

j_call: TRBJ1-5
v_call: TRBV5-1
d_call: -
clone_size: -
cdr3_nt: TGCGCCAGCAGCTTGGAGGGGGGGAATCAGCCCCAGCATTTT
cdr3_aa: CASSLEGGNQPQHF

j_call: TRBJ1-2
v_call: TRBV28
d_call: -
clone_size: -
cdr3_nt: TGTGCCAGCAGTTCCGACAGGTTTGGCTACACCTTC
cdr3_aa: CASSSDRFGYTF

j_call: TRBJ1-4
v_call: TRBV15
d_call: -
clone_size: -
cdr3_nt: TGTGCCACCAGCGGAACCCTCCCCCGGGGTATGGGCGGAGATAATGAAAAACTGTTTTTT
cdr3_aa: CATSGTLPRGMGGDNEKLFF

j_call: TRBJ1-6
v_call: TRBV15
d_call: TRBD1
clone_size: -
cdr3_nt: TGTGCCACCAGCAGAGAGTCGACAGGGGTAGAGTCACCCCTCCACTTT
cdr3_aa: CATSRESTGVESPLHF

j_call: TRBJ1-6
v_call: TRBV5-5
d_call: -
clone_size: -
cdr3_nt: TGTGCCAGCAGCTTGGCCCTACTAGGAGTTTCACCCCTCCACTTT
cdr3_aa: CASSLALLGVSPLHF

j_call: TRBJ1-1
v_call: TRBV19
d_call: -
clone_size: -
cdr3_nt: TGTGCCAGTAGTATAGACCGGGGGGTTACTGAAGCTTTCTTT
cdr3_aa: CASSIDRGVTEAFF

j_call: TRBJ2-5
v_call: TRBV5-1
d_call: -
clone_size: -
cdr3_nt: TGCGCCAGCAGCTACCTCAGGAATCAAGAGACCCAGTACTTC
cdr3_aa: CASSYLRNQETQYF

j_call: TRBJ2-3
v_call: TRBV7-3
d_call: TRBD2
clone_size: -
cdr3_nt: TGTGCCAGCAGCTTATTAGGTAGCGGGAGTTCTCATACGCAGTATTTT
cdr3_aa: CASSLLGSGSSHTQYF

j_call: TRBJ1-3
v_call: TRBV9
d_call: -
clone_size: -
cdr3_nt: TGTGCCAGCACCGCAAGTAATACCCGGGGCACCATATATTTT
cdr3_aa: CASTASNTRGTIYF

j_call: TRBJ1-5
v_call: TRBV28
d_call: TRBD1
clone_size: -
cdr3_nt: TGTGCCAGCAGTACAGGGGGCGAGGATCAGCCCCAGCATTTT
cdr3_aa: CASSTGGEDQPQHF

j_call: TRBJ2-3
v_call: TRBV15
d_call: TRBD1
clone_size: -
cdr3_nt: TGTGCCACCAGCAGAAAATACAGGGGGCGCGCAGATACGCAGTATTTT
cdr3_aa: CATSRKYRGRADTQYF

j_call: TRBJ1-2
v_call: TRBV28
d_call: -
clone_size: once
cdr3_nt: TGTGCCAGCAGTTTGACGGACTTCTATGGCTACACCTTC
cdr3_aa: CASSLTDFYGYTF

j_call: TRBJ1-1
v_call: TRBV6-1
d_call: TRBD1
clone_size: -
cdr3_nt: TGTGCCAGCAGTGAAGTTTACAGGGGCTACACTGAAGCTTTCTTT
cdr3_aa: CASSEVYRGYTEAFF

j_call: TRBJ2-5
v_call: TRBV5-1
d_call: -
clone_size: -
cdr3_nt: TGCGCCAGCAGCTTGGAGACTGTCCAAGAGACCCAGTACTTC
cdr3_aa: CASSLETVQETQYF

j_call: TRBJ2-7
v_call: TRBV9
d_call: -
clone_size: once
cdr3_nt: TGTGCCAGCAGCGTCAACAGCTACGAGCAGTACTTC
cdr3_aa: CASSVNSYEQYF

j_call: TRBJ1-3
v_call: TRBV12-3/TRBV12-4
d_call: -
clone_size: -
cdr3_nt: TGTGCCAGCAGTTTCTCGGGTGGAAACACCATATATTTT
cdr3_aa: CASSFSGGNTIYF

j_call: TRBJ1-1
v_call: TRBV11-2
d_call: TRBD1
clone_size: -
cdr3_nt: TGTGCCAGCAGCCTTGACAGGGGGGAAGCTTTCTTT
cdr3_aa: CASSLDRGEAFF

j_call: TRBJ2-5
v_call: TRBV6-5
d_call: TRBD2
clone_size: -
cdr3_nt: TGTGCCAGCGTTGGCGGGAGGCCCCAAGAGACCCAGTACTTC
cdr3_aa: CASVGGRPQETQYF

j_call: TRBJ1-2
v_call: TRBV6-4
d_call: TRBD1
clone_size: -
cdr3_nt: TGTGCCAGCAGCCCGGACAGGCTAGCTAACTATGGCTACACCTTC
cdr3_aa: CASSPDRLANYGYTF

j_call: TRBJ1-2
v_call: TRBV27
d_call: -
clone_size: -
cdr3_nt: TGTGCCAGCAGTTTAGGCAGGGACTATGGCTACACCTTC
cdr3_aa: CASSLGRDYGYTF